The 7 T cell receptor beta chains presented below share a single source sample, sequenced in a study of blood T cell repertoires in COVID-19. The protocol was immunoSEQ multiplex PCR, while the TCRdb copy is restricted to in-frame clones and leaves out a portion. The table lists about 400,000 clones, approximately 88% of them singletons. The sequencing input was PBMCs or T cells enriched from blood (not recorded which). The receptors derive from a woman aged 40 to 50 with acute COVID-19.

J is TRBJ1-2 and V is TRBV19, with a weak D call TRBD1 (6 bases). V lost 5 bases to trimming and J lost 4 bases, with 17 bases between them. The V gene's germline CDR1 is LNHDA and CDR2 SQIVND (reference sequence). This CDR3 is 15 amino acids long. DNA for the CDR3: TGTGCCAGTAGTCCCGACAGGACGGAATTCTATGGCTACACCTTC. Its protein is CASSPDRTEFYGYTF.

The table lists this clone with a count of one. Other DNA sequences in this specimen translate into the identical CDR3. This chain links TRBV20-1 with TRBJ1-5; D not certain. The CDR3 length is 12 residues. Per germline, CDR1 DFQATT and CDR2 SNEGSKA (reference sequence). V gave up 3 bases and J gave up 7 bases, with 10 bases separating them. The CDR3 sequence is CSASRREQPQHF. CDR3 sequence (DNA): TGCAGTGCTAGTAGGAGAGAACAGCCCCAGCATTTT.

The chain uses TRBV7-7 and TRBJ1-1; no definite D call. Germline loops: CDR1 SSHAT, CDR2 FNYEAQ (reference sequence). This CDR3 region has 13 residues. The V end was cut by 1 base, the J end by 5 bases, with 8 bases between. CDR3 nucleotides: TGTGCCAGCAGCTTAGATGAGGGTACTGAAGCTTTCTTT. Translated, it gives CASSLDEGTEAFF.

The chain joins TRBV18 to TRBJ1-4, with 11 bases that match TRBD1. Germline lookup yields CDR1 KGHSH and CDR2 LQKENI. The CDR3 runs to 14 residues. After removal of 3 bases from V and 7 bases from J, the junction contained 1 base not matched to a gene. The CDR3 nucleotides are TGTGCCAGCTCACCCGGACAGGGGGCTGAAAAACTGTTTTTT. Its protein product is CASSPGQGAEKLFF.

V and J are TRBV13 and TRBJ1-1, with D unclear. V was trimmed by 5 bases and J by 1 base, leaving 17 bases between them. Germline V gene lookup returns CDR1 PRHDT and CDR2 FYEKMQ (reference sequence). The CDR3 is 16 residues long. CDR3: CASSQEAFTANTEAFF. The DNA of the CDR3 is TGTGCCAGCAGCCAGGAGGCATTTACAGCGAACACTGAAGCTTTCTTT.

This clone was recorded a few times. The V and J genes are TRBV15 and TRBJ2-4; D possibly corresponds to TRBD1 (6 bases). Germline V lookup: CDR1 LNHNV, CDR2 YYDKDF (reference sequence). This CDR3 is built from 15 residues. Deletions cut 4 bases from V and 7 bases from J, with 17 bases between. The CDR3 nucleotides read TGTGCCACCAGCAAAGGACAGTTCAAAGGGAACATTCAGTACTTC. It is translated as CATSKGQFKGNIQYF.

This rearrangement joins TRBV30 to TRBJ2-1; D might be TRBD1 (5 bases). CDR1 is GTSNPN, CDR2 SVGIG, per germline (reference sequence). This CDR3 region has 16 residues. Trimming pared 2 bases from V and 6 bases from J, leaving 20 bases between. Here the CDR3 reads CAWSPPRQGSSNEQFF. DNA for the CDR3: TGTGCCTGGAGTCCCCCCCGTCAGGGATCAAGCAATGAGCAGTTCTTC.